A single sample is the source of the 17 T cell receptor beta chains below, sequenced in a study of CD8 T cells in ankylosing spondylitis. TCRdb re-derived calls from the 5' RACE reads in MiXCR, one entry per CDR3 protein. The table includes some 29,000 distinct CDR3 sequences, approximately 7.1% detected once. Sequencing was carried out using blood, either unsorted or a sorted T cell fraction (not recorded which). The origin of the receptors is a male donor with ankylosing spondylitis or in good health (not recorded which).

J is TRBJ2-5 and V is TRBV10-3; TRBD1 matches at 10 bases. Germline V gene data show CDR1 as ENHRY and CDR2 as SYGVKD. The CDR3 length is 15 residues. V dropped 10 bases and J dropped 5; count of bases not matched to a gene: 13. The CDR3 DNA is TGTGCCACCCACACCGGACAGGGGGTCGGGGAGACCCAGTACTTC. The encoded protein is CATHTGQGVGETQYF.

This clonotype was observed at least ten times. The chain uses TRBV4-2 and TRBJ2-1, with D unresolved. Trimming pared 8 bases from V and 4 bases from J, leaving 15 bases between. Germline loops: CDR1 LGHNA, CDR2 YNFKEQ. This CDR3 spans 14 amino acids. The CDR3 loop reads CASGLMPGYNEQFF. In DNA form, the CDR3 reads TGTGCCAGCGGTTTGATGCCTGGATACAATGAGCAGTTCTTC.

This clonotype was observed at least ten times. The gene calls are TRBV7-2 and TRBJ2-7; 7 nucleotides align to TRBD2. The germline V gene has CDR1 SGHTA and CDR2 FQGNSA. With V trimmed by 1 base and J by 1 base, 7 bases remained unmatched. CDR3 length: 16 amino acids. The CDR3 spells CASSLEGASGSYEQYF. CDR3 sequence (DNA): TGTGCCAGCAGCTTAGAAGGGGCTAGCGGTTCCTACGAGCAGTACTTC.

This clonotype was counted at least ten times. The rearrangement uses TRBV12-3 or TRBV12-4 and TRBJ2-7, with TRBD2 matching over 7 bases. This CDR3 has 16 residues. The V gene end was trimmed by 6 bases and the J gene end by 4 bases; junction bases not matched to a gene: 15. The CDR3 region has the DNA TGTGCCAGCAGCTTTTTCCTGGGAGGGAGAGATTACGAGCAGTACTTC. This encodes CASSFFLGGRDYEQYF.

This clonotype was counted at least ten times. The V and J genes are TRBV9 and TRBJ2-7; tentatively, D is TRBD1 or TRBD2 (5 bases each). Germline CDR1 reads SGDLS; CDR2 reads YYNGEE. The CDR3 contains 15 residues. The germline V and J ends were trimmed by 7 bases and 2 bases, with 19 bases remaining between them. CDR3 DNA: TGTGCCAGCCGCCTGGGACGGCTATTTACCTACGAGCAGTACTTC. Protein product: CASRLGRLFTYEQYF.

This clonotype has ten or more counts. This chain connects TRBV5-5 to TRBJ1-1; no firm D call. Germline V lookup: CDR1 SGHKS, CDR2 YYEKEE (reference sequence). Trimming shortened V by 1 base and J by 5 bases, and 9 bases separated the two germline ends. This CDR3 contains 13 residues. The CDR3 here is CASSLSYATEAFF. The CDR3 region has the DNA TGTGCCAGCAGCTTGTCGTATGCTACTGAAGCTTTCTTT.

The sample holds many counts of this clonotype. V usage is TRBV5-1 and J usage is TRBJ2-1; D remains unclear. The CDR3 covers 16 residues. CDR1 and CDR2 from the germline V gene are SGHRS and YFSETQ. Trimming removed 4 bases from V and 1 base from J, with 15 bases in between. The CDR3 DNA reads as TGCGCCAGCAGCCCTGTCTCAGGTCGATCCTACAATGAGCAGTTCTTC. Protein sequence: CASSPVSGRSYNEQFF. Full variable domain (missing parts from reference TRBV5-1 and TRBJ2-1): KAGVTQTPRYLIKTRGQQVTLSCSPISGHRSVSWYQQTPGQGLQFLFEYFSETQRNKGNFPGRFSGRQFSNSRSEMNVSTLELGDSALYLCASSPVSGRSYNEQFFGPGTRLTVL.

This clonotype was counted at least ten times. The chain recombines TRBV6-5 with TRBJ2-3, with 9 nucleotides matching TRBD2. V lost 0 bases to trimming and J lost 4 bases; unmatched junction nucleotides: 8. CDR3 length: 17 residues. Germline assignment: CDR1 MNHEY and CDR2 SVGAGI. CDR3 residues: CASSYSWRREGPDTQYF. CDR3 DNA sequence: TGTGCCAGCAGTTACTCGTGGAGGCGGGAGGGCCCAGATACGCAGTATTTT.

This clonotype came up many times. Here the CDR3 DNA reads TGTGCCAGCAGTGCGGGGTTTTCATTTTCACCACCGATTACCTATGGCTACACCTTC. Translating gives CASSAGFSFSPPITYGYTF. V and J are TRBV28 and TRBJ1-2, with D unresolved. Trimming stripped 5 bases from V and 4 bases from J, with 29 bases between. Germline loops: CDR1 MDHEN, CDR2 SYDVKM. This CDR3 region has 19 residues.

The V call is TRBV4-1, the J call TRBJ1-2; TRBD1 is a possible D gene (5 bases). The ends were cut back, 4 bases at V and 3 bases at J, with 9 bases in the middle. CDR3 length equals 13 residues. The germline V gene encodes CDR1 MGHRA and CDR2 YSYEKL. CDR3 amino acids: CASSPRGDYGYTF. CDR3 coding DNA: TGCGCCAGCAGCCCGAGGGGTGACTATGGCTACACCTTC.

J is TRBJ2-7 and V is TRBV28, with D perhaps given as TRBD1 or TRBD2 (5 bases each). Germline V gene data show CDR1 as MDHEN and CDR2 as SYDVKM. The CDR3 has 14 residues. V was pared by 4 bases and J by 2 bases, with 12 bases between. This CDR3 is CASSSQDGAYEQYF. CDR3 nucleotide sequence: TGTGCCAGCAGTTCACAGGACGGGGCCTACGAGCAGTACTTC.

The sample holds many counts of this clonotype. The CDR3 is CASTLVDRDTDTQYF. The CDR3 bases are TGTGCCAGCACCCTGGTGGACAGGGACACAGATACGCAGTATTTT. The rearrangement joins TRBV28 to TRBJ2-3; 8 bases align to TRBD1. The ends lost 7 bases at V and 2 bases at J; junction bases unmatched: 8. Per the germline V gene, CDR1 is MDHEN and CDR2 is SYDVKM. This CDR3 region has 15 residues.

This clonotype was detected ten times or more. This chain connects TRBV5-6 to TRBJ2-1, with D possibly matching TRBD2 (5 bases). V gave up 3 bases and J gave up 7 bases, with 23 bases separating them. Germline CDR1 SGHDT, CDR2 YYEEEE. The CDR3 contains 17 residues. The CDR3 DNA sequence: TGTGCCAGCAGCTACTATCTTCTAGCAGTCTTTGGGAATGAGCAGTTCTTC. Translation gives CASSYYLLAVFGNEQFF.

This clonotype was seen repeatedly, ten times or more. The genes are TRBV5-5 and TRBJ2-1; D gene ambiguous. V lost 3 bases and J lost 0, with 7 bases in between. Germline CDR1 and CDR2: SGHKS and YYEKEE (reference sequence). This CDR3 contains 14 residues. CDR3 protein: CASSSDPSYNEQFF. CDR3 in DNA: TGTGCCAGCAGCTCGGACCCCTCCTACAATGAGCAGTTCTTC.

This clonotype appeared many times. The V gene is TRBV5-1, the J gene TRBJ2-2; D is possibly TRBD1 (6 bases). Germline V gives CDR1 SGHRS, CDR2 YFSETQ. V was clipped by 4 bases and J by 3 bases, with 13 bases between them. The CDR3 has 15 amino acids. The CDR3 region has the DNA TGCGCCAGCAGCCTGACTCAGGGGCACACCGGGGAGCTGTTTTTT. Its protein is CASSLTQGHTGELFF.

This clonotype showed up just a few times. The V gene is TRBV7-2, the J gene TRBJ2-7, with TRBD1 identical over 7 bases. Germline loops: CDR1 SGHTA, CDR2 FQGNSA. CDR3 length: 15 residues. After removal of 8 bases from V and 2 bases from J, the junction contained 12 bases not matched to a gene. CDR3 coding DNA: TGTGCCAGCTCAGAAGGCTCTGGACAGGCCTACGAGCAGTACTTC. This codes for CASSEGSGQAYEQYF.

This clonotype was seen at least ten times. V usage is TRBV29-1 and J usage is TRBJ2-2; the match to TRBD1 covers 7 bases. The CDR3 has 13 amino acids. The germline CDR1 and CDR2 sequences are SQVTM and ANQGSEA. Losses at the gene ends were 7 bases for V and 2 bases for J; bases not matched to a gene: 4. The DNA for the CDR3 is TGCAGCGGGGGACAGACAAACACCGGGGAGCTGTTTTTT. Translation gives CSGGQTNTGELFF.